This T cell receptor beta chain was sequenced during a study of blood T cell repertoires in COVID-19. This clone came up once. Those enrolled, adults aged roughly 18 to 100 years, came from roughly 23 US areas. Membership in each cohort depended on participant-reported clinical history. V shed 1 base, J shed 6 bases, and the junction held 4 bases outside the gene matches. The CDR3 spans 15 residues. CDR1 KGHSH and CDR2 LQKENI come from the germline V gene. The data were produced by immunoSEQ multiplex PCR, yet TCRdb's version contains in-frame clones alone and is incomplete. The profile shows roughly 430,000 clones, around nine tenths of them singletons.

Sequenced input: PBMCs or T cells enriched from blood (not recorded which). The sequence derives from a woman younger than 35 who had been exposed to COVID-19. This chain uses TRBV18 with TRBJ2-1; 9 positions agree with TRBD2. Here the CDR3 DNA reads TGTGCCAGCTCACCACAAGCGGGGGGTGGCAATGAGCAGTTCTTC. Protein product: CASSPQAGGGNEQFF.